The 16 T cell receptor beta chains in this list originate from one sample, sequenced in a study of T cell responses to AZD1222 COVID-19 vaccine. The data were produced by immunoSEQ multiplex PCR, yet TCRdb's version contains in-frame clones alone and is incomplete. Altogether fewer than 120,000 clones are present, less than 95% being singletons, with the ten largest covering about 3%. Material: peripheral blood, obtained 28 days after the second AZD1222 dose. These receptors were collected from an adult who received the AZD1222 COVID-19 vaccine.

The chain combines TRBV19 with TRBJ1-1; possible D gene TRBD1, 6 bases. Trimming left V 6 bases short and J 3 bases short, with 17 bases between. The CDR3 consists of 15 residues. Germline V lookup: CDR1 LNHDA, CDR2 SQIVND (reference sequence). The CDR3 coding sequence is TGTGCCAGTAGCGTTGGCAGGGGTATAGACACTGAAGCTTTCTTT. Protein product: CASSVGRGIDTEAFF.

The chain carries TRBV6-5 and TRBJ1-5; D uncertain. This CDR3 has 12 residues. The V end was cut by 6 bases, the J end by 1 base, with 4 bases between. Germline V gene data show CDR1 as MNHEY and CDR2 as SVGAGI. The CDR3 DNA reads TGTGCCAGCAGGTGCAGCAATCAGCCCCAGCATTTT. Residues: CASRCSNQPQHF.

The table lists this clone with a count of one. This chain links TRBV10-1 with TRBJ1-2; 7 nucleotides match TRBD1. The CDR3 consists of 15 residues. Germline CDR1 reads WNHNN; CDR2 reads SYGVQD (reference sequence). V lost 3 bases and J lost 6; bases outside the gene matches: 10. The DNA of the CDR3 is TGCGCCAGCAGTGACCCGGCCGACAGGGCGGATGGCTACACCTTC. Translation gives CASSDPADRADGYTF.

The chain recombines TRBV6-1 with TRBJ2-1; no clear D gene. Trimming pared 1 base from V and 3 bases from J, leaving 13 bases between. Germline CDR1 is MNHNS and CDR2 is SASEGT. This CDR3 is built from 16 residues. The CDR3 sequence: CASSEDNSLDYNEQFF. CDR3 nucleotides: TGTGCCAGCAGTGAAGATAACAGCTTAGACTACAATGAGCAGTTCTTC.

The chain is built from TRBV7-6 and TRBJ2-7, with D maybe TRBD2 (5 bases). V lost 0 bases to trimming and J lost 5 bases, with 11 bases between them. The germline V gene encodes CDR1 SGHVS and CDR2 FNYEAQ. The CDR3 loop spans 14 amino acids. The CDR3 DNA follows: TGTGCCAGCAGCTTAGCAGGATGGGAGCACGAGCAGTACTTC. It specifies CASSLAGWEHEQYF.

The J gene is TRBJ1-1, the V gene TRBV6-5; 7 nucleotides align to TRBD1. The ends lost 2 bases at V and 8 bases at J; junction bases unmatched: 5. Per the germline V gene, CDR1 is MNHEY and CDR2 is SVGAGI. This CDR3 spans 13 amino acids. The CDR3 here is CASSYDTGEEAFF. The CDR3 nucleotides read TGTGCCAGCAGTTACGACACAGGGGAGGAAGCTTTCTTT.

J is TRBJ2-7 and V is TRBV12-3 or TRBV12-4, with unresolved D. V was cut by 3 bases and J by 3 bases, with 9 bases left in between. The CDR3 contains 13 residues. Here the CDR3 reads CASSFNPIYEQYF. In nucleotides, the CDR3 is TGTGCCAGCAGTTTTAACCCCATCTACGAGCAGTACTTC.

The V call is TRBV2, the J call TRBJ2-2; D is unresolved. The CDR3 contains 15 residues. V was trimmed by 1 base and J by 1 base, leaving 7 bases between them. CDR1 SNHLY and CDR2 FYNNEI come from the germline V gene. CDR3 nucleotides: TGTGCCAGCAGTGAAGTTGGGCAGAACACCGGGGAGCTGTTTTTT. Translated, it gives CASSEVGQNTGELFF.

This sequence joins TRBV11-2 and TRBJ1-1, with D uncertain. The CDR3 length is 12 residues. V was trimmed by 7 bases and J by 6 bases, leaving 12 bases between them. Looked up from germline, CDR1 is SGHAT and CDR2 is FQNNGV. The CDR3 nucleotides read TGTGCCAGCATCGGGCGGACGTCTGAAGCTTTCTTT. It is translated as CASIGRTSEAFF.

This chain joins TRBV9 and TRBJ1-5; TRBD1 might be the D (6 bases). V was trimmed by 4 bases and J by 9 bases, leaving 17 bases between them. Germline V CDR1 and CDR2: SGDLS, YYNGEE. The CDR3 runs to 14 residues. Here the CDR3 reads CASSSGDLYGPQHF. As DNA, the CDR3 is TGTGCCAGCAGCTCAGGGGATCTCTATGGGCCCCAGCATTTT.

The genes are TRBV2 and TRBJ1-6, with a possible D match to TRBD1 (6 bases). The CDR3 length is 16 residues. V lost 1 base and J lost 1, with 8 bases in between. Per germline, CDR1 SNHLY and CDR2 FYNNEI. The CDR3 DNA is TGTGCCAGCAGTGAAGGAGGGGGGTCCTATAATTCACCCCTCCACTTT. This codes for CASSEGGGSYNSPLHF.

CDR3 residues: CASSLGQGTHYGYTF. The CDR3 DNA sequence: TGTGCCAGCAGCTTAGGACAGGGGACGCACTATGGCTACACCTTC. This chain uses TRBV11-2 with TRBJ1-2, with 8 bases matching TRBD1. The CDR3 loop spans 15 amino acids. The germline V gene encodes CDR1 SGHAT and CDR2 FQNNGV. Trimming removed 1 base from V and 3 bases from J; junction bases left unmatched: 4.

J is TRBJ2-3 and V is TRBV10-1, with 8 bases identical to TRBD1. The junction had 7 bases not matched to a gene; V was cut back by 3 bases and J by 5 bases. Germline V gene data show CDR1 as WNHNN and CDR2 as SYGVQD (reference sequence). This CDR3 contains 15 residues. The CDR3 bases are TGCGCCAGCAGTGACCGCCGGACAGGGATAGATACGCAGTATTTT. Amino acid sequence: CASSDRRTGIDTQYF.

The V call is TRBV6-5, the J call TRBJ2-1; TRBD2 is a possible D gene (5 bases). Germline values: CDR1 MNHEY, CDR2 SVGAGI. V shed 2 bases and J shed 1 base, with 12 bases lying between them. The CDR3 has 16 residues. The CDR3 DNA follows: TGTGCCAGCAGTTACGGTGGAGGTGGATCCTACAATGAGCAGTTCTTC. The encoded protein is CASSYGGGGSYNEQFF.

The chain has TRBV19 and TRBJ1-1; no clear D gene. CDR1 LNHDA and CDR2 SQIVND come from the germline V gene (reference sequence). This CDR3 is 13 amino acids long. V lost 7 bases and J 0 bases, leaving 9 bases between the germline ends. As DNA, the CDR3 is TGTGCCAGTACCCCAAGCTTGAACACTGAAGCTTTCTTT. Its protein product is CASTPSLNTEAFF. The variable domain in full, with the rest retrieved from reference TRBV19 and TRBJ1-1, is DGGITQSPKYLFRKEGQNVTLSCEQNLNHDAMYWYRQDPGQGLRLIYYSQIVNDFQKGDIAEGYSVSREKKESFPLTVTSAQKNPTAFYLCASTPSLNTEAFFGQGTRLTVV.

The rearrangement links TRBV30 to TRBJ2-7; 7 bases match TRBD2. V shed 0 bases, J shed 3 bases, and the junction held 2 bases outside the gene matches. CDR3 length: 13 residues. Per the germline V gene, CDR1 is GTSNPN and CDR2 is SVGIG (reference sequence). CDR3 protein: CAWSVERGYEQYF. CDR3 coding DNA: TGTGCCTGGAGTGTCGAGCGGGGCTACGAGCAGTACTTC. Full variable domain (rest looked up from reference TRBV30 and TRBJ2-7): SQTIHQWPATLVQPVGSPLSLECTVEGTSNPNLYWYRQAAGRGLQLLFYSVGIGQISSEVPQNLSASRPQDRQFILSSKKLLLSDSGFYLCAWSVERGYEQYFGPGTRLTVT.